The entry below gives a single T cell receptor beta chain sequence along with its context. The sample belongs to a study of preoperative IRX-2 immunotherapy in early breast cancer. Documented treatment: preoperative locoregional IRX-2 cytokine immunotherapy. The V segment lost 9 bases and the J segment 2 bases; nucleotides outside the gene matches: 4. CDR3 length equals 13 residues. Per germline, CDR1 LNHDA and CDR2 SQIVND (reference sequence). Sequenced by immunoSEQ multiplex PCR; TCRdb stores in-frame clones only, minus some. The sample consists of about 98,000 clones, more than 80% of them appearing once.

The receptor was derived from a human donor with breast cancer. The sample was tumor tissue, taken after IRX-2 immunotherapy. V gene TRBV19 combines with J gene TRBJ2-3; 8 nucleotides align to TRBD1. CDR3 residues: CASRGPNTDTQYF. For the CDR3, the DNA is TGTGCCAGCAGGGGGCCTAACACAGATACGCAGTATTTT.